The next 19 T cell receptor beta chains were all read from a single sample in a study of OX40 agonist ivuxolimab in advanced cancers. Assay: immunoSEQ multiplex PCR; the TCRdb copy retains only in-frame clones and omits some. Of around 75,000 clones listed, almost 90% are singletons. The input for sequencing was CD4+ or CD8+ T cells sorted from blood, taken in a trial of the OX40 agonist ivuxolimab. The receptors shown here come from an adult with an advanced solid tumor such as melanoma, head and neck, liver or kidney cancer.

The chain carries TRBV7-9 and TRBJ1-1, with D unresolved. There are 15 residues in the CDR3. Germline values: CDR1 SEHNR, CDR2 FQNEAQ (reference sequence). The V end was cut by 5 bases, the J end by 5 bases, with 18 bases between. CDR3 sequence reads: CASSRGRGMGTEAFF. The CDR3 DNA sequence: TGTGCCAGCAGCCGAGGAAGAGGGATGGGTACTGAAGCTTTCTTT.

This clone has just one count. This chain links TRBV2 with TRBJ1-4; D gene ambiguous. Trimming removed 6 bases at V and 5 bases at J, with 10 bases between. Germline CDR1 reads SNHLY; CDR2 reads FYNNEI. The length of the CDR3 is 13 residues. CDR3 sequence (DNA): TGTGCCAGCAGGGATGGCGGGAATGAAAAACTGTTTTTT. This gives the protein CASRDGGNEKLFF.

This chain joins TRBV7-9 and TRBJ2-7; perhaps D is TRBD1 or TRBD2 (5 bases each). The CDR3 consists of 16 residues. Trimming pared 5 bases from V and 3 bases from J, leaving 20 bases between. The germline gives CDR1 SEHNR, CDR2 FQNEAQ (reference sequence). The chain's CDR3 is CASSPRGGLTDYEQYF. CDR3 nucleotides: TGTGCCAGCAGCCCAAGGGGCGGACTCACCGACTACGAGCAGTACTTC.

The chain combines TRBV28 with TRBJ1-4; D is unclear. Germline V gene sequence: CDR1 MDHEN, CDR2 SYDVKM. The CDR3 is made up of 12 amino acids. The V and J ends lost 7 bases and 8 bases respectively, with 11 bases between them. This CDR3 reads CASTSLGEKLFF. The DNA for the CDR3 is TGTGCCAGCACATCACTAGGGGAAAAACTGTTTTTT.

This chain joins TRBV28 and TRBJ1-6, with a weak D call TRBD1 (6 bases). The CDR3 consists of 15 residues. Germline loops: CDR1 MDHEN, CDR2 SYDVKM. Trimming removed 6 bases from V and 9 bases from J, with 18 bases in between. The chain's CDR3 is CASRTATGSASPLHF. CDR3 sequence (DNA): TGTGCCAGCAGGACAGCTACAGGGTCGGCTTCACCCCTCCACTTT.

In DNA form, the CDR3 reads TGTGCCAGCAGCTTCAGGGGGAGCACTGAAGCTTTCTTT. This encodes CASSFRGSTEAFF. The genes are TRBV7-8 and TRBJ1-1; 7 bases match TRBD1. The V gene's germline CDR1 is SGHVS and CDR2 FQNEAQ. The V gene end was trimmed by 3 bases and the J gene end by 4 bases; junction bases not matched to a gene: 2. The CDR3 loop spans 13 amino acids.

V gene TRBV5-1 combines with J gene TRBJ1-4; D remains unclear. With 0 bases removed from V and 3 bases from J, the gap between germline ends came to 6 bases. CDR3 size: 14 residues. The germline V gene encodes CDR1 SGHRS and CDR2 YFSETQ. DNA for the CDR3: TGCGCCAGCAGCTTGGGCGGGTCTAATGAAAAACTGTTTTTT. Translating it yields CASSLGGSNEKLFF.

This clone was seen only a few times. The rearrangement uses TRBV20-1 and TRBJ2-1; D may be TRBD1 (6 bases). From germline, CDR1 is DFQATT and CDR2 SNEGSKA (reference sequence). This CDR3 is 11 amino acids long. With 3 bases removed from V and 10 bases from J, the gap between germline ends came to 10 bases. The CDR3 bases are TGCAGTGCTAGGGCCGGGACAGAGCAGTTCTTC. It yields the protein CSARAGTEQFF.

The table lists this clone with a few counts. The chain employs TRBV6-1 and TRBJ2-6, with 7 positions matching TRBD1. Germline CDR1 is MNHNS and CDR2 is SASEGT. CDR3 length: 15 residues. Trimming removed 7 bases from V and 4 bases from J; junction bases left unmatched: 7. As DNA, the CDR3 is TGTGCCAGCATTCCACAGGGGCGCGGGGCCAACGTCCTGACTTTC. This codes for CASIPQGRGANVLTF.

The chain links TRBV28 to TRBJ2-2; 11 bases align to TRBD1. The V gene's germline CDR1 is MDHEN and CDR2 SYDVKM. The V segment lost 4 bases and the J segment 4 bases; nucleotides outside the gene matches: 5. The CDR3 has 16 residues. The DNA for the CDR3 is TGTGCCAGCAGTTACTCCGGGACAGGGGGCACCGGGGAGCTGTTTTTT. As protein: CASSYSGTGGTGELFF.

This rearrangement joins TRBV5-1 to TRBJ2-3; 8 nucleotides align to TRBD1. Trimming cost V 4 bases and J 4 bases; bases outside gene matches: 11. CDR1 and CDR2 (germline): SGHRS, YFSETQ. The CDR3 is 16 amino acids. CDR3 residues: CASSPGQGIFADTQYF. In DNA form, the CDR3 reads TGCGCCAGCAGCCCTGGACAGGGCATCTTCGCAGATACGCAGTATTTT.

This sequence joins TRBV27 and TRBJ2-1; 9 bases line up with TRBD1. CDR3 length: 14 amino acids. J lost 8 bases, V lost 6 bases, and 8 bases had no gene match. The germline V gene encodes CDR1 MNHEY and CDR2 SMNVEV (reference sequence). The CDR3 DNA reads TGTGCCAGCAGAAAACAGGGGGCTGTGGATGAGCAGTTCTTC. Translating gives CASRKQGAVDEQFF.

This clone has a handful of counts. This chain uses TRBV2 with TRBJ1-4, with D uncertain. CDR1 is SNHLY and CDR2 is FYNNEI in the germline V gene. Trimming left V 6 bases short and J 6 bases short, with 5 bases between. This CDR3 is built from 11 residues. The CDR3, as DNA: TGTGCCAGCAGACTCGATGAAAAACTGTTTTTT. Amino acid sequence: CASRLDEKLFF.

This chain links TRBV2 with TRBJ1-3, with a possible D match to TRBD1 (6 bases). CDR1 is SNHLY, CDR2 FYNNEI, per germline. Trimming removed 7 bases at V and 4 bases at J, with 17 bases between. This CDR3 region has 15 residues. As DNA, the CDR3 is TGTGCCAGCAATAGGGGGACGTCTGACGGAAACACCATATATTTT. It is translated as CASNRGTSDGNTIYF.

The genes are TRBV4-2 and TRBJ2-3; weak D call: TRBD2 (6 bases). V lost 0 bases to trimming and J lost 1 base, with 17 bases between them. Germline assignment: CDR1 LGHNA and CDR2 YNFKEQ. There are 18 residues in the CDR3. The CDR3 sequence: CASSQDPLGLAGTDTQYF. The CDR3 region has the DNA TGTGCCAGCAGCCAAGACCCCCTCGGTTTAGCGGGCACAGATACGCAGTATTTT.

V is TRBV5-6 and J is TRBJ2-3; 7 positions match TRBD2. CDR3 size: 17 residues. Germline V gene lookup returns CDR1 SGHDT and CDR2 YYEEEE. Trimming removed 2 bases from V and 4 bases from J; junction bases left unmatched: 13. The CDR3 region has the DNA TGTGCCAGCAGCTTACCTCAAGCGGGGCCCCGTTCAGATACGCAGTATTTT. Translation gives CASSLPQAGPRSDTQYF.

This sequence joins TRBV18 and TRBJ2-7, with 7 positions matching TRBD2. The CDR3 sequence is 13 residues long. The ends lost 6 bases at V and 0 bases at J; junction bases unmatched: 2. Germline V gives CDR1 KGHSH, CDR2 LQKENI. This CDR3 reads CASSRGVSYEQYF. CDR3 bases: TGTGCCAGCTCCCGGGGGGTCTCCTACGAGCAGTACTTC. The entire variable domain, with the rest obtained from reference TRBV18 and TRBJ2-7, is as follows: NAGVMQNPRHLVRRRGQEARLRCSPMKGHSHVYWYRQLPEEGLKFMVYLQKENIIDESGMPKERFSAEFPKEGPSILRIQQVVRGDSAAYFCASSRGVSYEQYFGPGTRLTVT.

The V and J genes are TRBV11-3 and TRBJ1-1; D unclear. CDR3 length: 13 amino acids. Trimming removed 2 bases from V and 6 bases from J, with 10 bases in between. Germline V gene sequence: CDR1 SGHNT, CDR2 YENEEA. CDR3 protein: CASSLSRGSEAFF. The CDR3 DNA sequence: TGTGCCAGCAGCTTATCAAGAGGCTCTGAAGCTTTCTTT.

The CDR3 sequence is CASSLLGGGYNEQFF. The CDR3 bases are TGTGCCAGCAGCTTACTGGGGGGAGGTTACAATGAGCAGTTCTTC. J is TRBJ2-1 and V is TRBV7-9; perhaps TRBD2 as D (6 bases). The germline CDR1 and CDR2 sequences are SEHNR and FQNEAQ (reference sequence). There are 15 residues in the CDR3. V lost 2 bases to trimming and J lost 4 bases, with 12 bases between them.